The 24 T cell receptor beta chains below were found in one sample sequenced in a study of blood T cell repertoires in COVID-19. The method was immunoSEQ multiplex PCR; TCRdb's version includes in-frame clones alone and lacks a portion of them. This table has over 150,000 clones, just over 90% appearing once. Sequencing was performed on peripheral blood. These receptor sequences come from a man between 18 and 29 years old with acute or convalescent COVID-19.

This chain links TRBV15 with TRBJ2-6; D is undetermined. V was clipped by 0 bases and J by 0 bases, with 6 bases between them. The CDR3 consists of 16 residues. The germline V gene encodes CDR1 LNHNV and CDR2 YYDKDF (reference sequence). The CDR3 DNA reads as TGTGCCACCAGCAGAGATTCGGGCTCTGGGGCCAACGTCCTGACTTTC. As protein: CATSRDSGSGANVLTF. The full variable domain, with the rest looked up from reference TRBV15 and TRBJ2-6, is DAMVIQNPRYQVTQFGKPVTLSCSQTLNHNVMYWYQQKSSQAPKLLFHYYDKDFNNEADTPDNFQSRRPNTSFCFLDIRSPGLGDTAMYLCATSRDSGSGANVLTFGAGSRLTVL.

The chain combines TRBV19 with TRBJ2-7, with a weak D call TRBD2 (6 bases). V lost 1 base and J 6 bases, leaving 10 bases between the germline ends. CDR1 LNHDA and CDR2 SQIVND come from the germline V gene (reference sequence). CDR3 length: 13 residues. DNA for the CDR3: TGTGCCAGTAGTATAGTGGGGGGAGGCGAGCAGTACTTC. It yields the protein CASSIVGGGEQYF.

The CDR3 sequence is CASSPPASGRETQYF. The CDR3 DNA is TGTGCCAGCTCACCACCGGCTAGCGGGAGGGAGACCCAGTACTTC. The chain recombines TRBV18 with TRBJ2-5; 11 bases are shared with TRBD2. J was trimmed by 5 bases and V by 0 bases; bases with no gene match: 2. CDR3 length: 15 residues. CDR1 and CDR2 (germline): KGHSH, LQKENI.

The gene calls are TRBV18 and TRBJ1-1, with D possibly TRBD1 on 6 matching bases. V gave up 6 bases and J gave up 1 base, with 18 bases separating them. Germline V gene sequence: CDR1 KGHSH, CDR2 LQKENI. CDR3 length: 16 amino acids. As DNA, the CDR3 is TGTGCCAGCTCCTCACAGCGGGACATATCGAACACTGAAGCTTTCTTT. As protein: CASSSQRDISNTEAFF.

The chain uses TRBV25-1 and TRBJ2-6; 7 bases map to TRBD1. Looked up from germline, CDR1 is MGHDK and CDR2 is SYGVNS. This CDR3 region has 18 residues. Unmatched junction bases numbered 11, after V lost 6 bases and J lost 0 bases. CDR3 DNA sequence: TGTGCCAGCAGCGCCAGGGGGTCAAAGAGCTCTGGGGCCAACGTCCTGACTTTC. It yields the protein CASSARGSKSSGANVLTF.

A single count supports this clone. V gene TRBV11-2 combines with J gene TRBJ2-2, with a possible D match to TRBD1 (5 bases). V lost 5 bases to trimming and J lost 4 bases, with 14 bases between them. The germline V gene has CDR1 SGHAT and CDR2 FQNNGV. There are 15 residues in the CDR3. CDR3 nucleotide sequence: TGTGCCAGCAGCCCGCGACAGTTATCCACCGGGGAGCTGTTTTTT. Translated: CASSPRQLSTGELFF.

V is TRBV9 and J is TRBJ2-2; 9 bases line up with TRBD2. CDR3 length: 16 amino acids. Trimming cost V 4 bases and J 3 bases; bases outside gene matches: 7. The germline V gene encodes CDR1 SGDLS and CDR2 YYNGEE. The CDR3 loop is CASSPIAGAHTGELFF. Written as DNA, the CDR3 is TGTGCCAGCAGCCCAATAGCGGGAGCCCACACCGGGGAGCTGTTTTTT.

This chain's CDR3 is CATSVLLQGLLTEAFF. CDR3 sequence (DNA): TGTGCCACCAGTGTACTCCTCCAGGGTCTTTTAACTGAAGCTTTCTTT. V gene TRBV24-1 combines with J gene TRBJ1-1; the D gene is possibly TRBD1 (5 bases). Germline assignment: CDR1 KGHDR and CDR2 SFDVKD. V was shortened by 5 bases and J by 5 bases, with 20 bases between the two germline ends. The CDR3 runs 16 residues.

The chain is built from TRBV25-1 and TRBJ1-1; possible D gene TRBD1, 5 bases. Trimming removed 3 bases at V and 1 base at J, with 12 bases between. Germline V lookup: CDR1 MGHDK, CDR2 SYGVNS. This CDR3 comprises 15 residues. In DNA, the CDR3 is TGTGCCAGCAGTGACGTCGGTCAGGGGAACACTGAAGCTTTCTTT. It codes for CASSDVGQGNTEAFF. Supplemented by reference TRBV25-1 and TRBJ1-1, the full variable domain reads EADIYQTPRYLVIGTGKKITLECSQTMGHDKMYWYQQDPGMELHLIHYSYGVNSTEKGDLSSESTVSRIRTEHFPLTLESARPSHTSQYLCASSDVGQGNTEAFFGQGTRLTVV.

The chain is built from TRBV5-4 and TRBJ2-1, with TRBD1 matching over 10 bases. This CDR3 spans 14 amino acids. J gave up 5 bases and V 4 bases, and 3 bases lay outside the gene matches. Per germline, CDR1 SGHNT and CDR2 YYREEE (reference sequence). CDR3 sequence reads: CASSPGQGHNEQFF. In nucleotides, the CDR3 is TGTGCCAGCAGCCCGGGACAGGGGCACAATGAGCAGTTCTTC.

The rearrangement uses TRBV6-4 and TRBJ2-3, with TRBD2 matching 13 bases. The CDR3 length is 14 residues. With V trimmed by 4 bases and J by 9 bases, 4 bases remained unmatched. Germline lookup yields CDR1 MRHNA and CDR2 SNTAGT. In nucleotides, the CDR3 is TGTGCCAGCAGTGGCTCGGGACTAGCGGGGACGCAGTATTTT. It translates to CASSGSGLAGTQYF.

The rearrangement links TRBV9 to TRBJ1-5, with 10 bases aligning to TRBD1. In germline, CDR1 is SGDLS, CDR2 YYNGEE. The junction had 11 bases not matched to a gene; V was cut back by 0 bases and J by 2 bases. The CDR3 length is 19 residues. The DNA for the CDR3 is TGTGCCAGCAGCGTAGGGGTCCGGAGGACAGGGGGACGCAATCAGCCCCAGCATTTT. This translates into CASSVGVRRTGGRNQPQHF.

This clone came up a few times. Additional DNA sequences in this sample encode the identical CDR3. The chain has TRBV5-4 and TRBJ2-7, with TRBD2 as a possible D gene (5 bases). V was trimmed by 0 bases and J by 4 bases, leaving 5 bases between them. CDR1 and CDR2 from the germline V gene are SGHNT and YYREEE (reference sequence). The CDR3 runs to 12 residues. CDR3 DNA sequence: TGTGCCAGCAGCTTGGGAGGGTACGAGCAGTACTTC. This encodes CASSLGGYEQYF.

The rearrangement joins TRBV19 to TRBJ1-2, with a weak D call TRBD1 (6 bases). The V end was cut by 3 bases, the J end by 1 base, with 12 bases between. CDR1 and CDR2 (germline): LNHDA, SQIVND (reference sequence). CDR3 size: 15 residues. The CDR3: CASSIFTGNNYGYTF. In DNA, the CDR3 is TGTGCCAGTAGTATTTTCACAGGGAATAACTATGGCTACACCTTC.

The chain has TRBV15 and TRBJ1-3, with 7 bases matching TRBD1. Trimming at V came to 3 bases and at J to 3 bases, leaving 8 bases not matched to a gene. The CDR3 is made up of 16 amino acids. CDR1 and CDR2 (germline): LNHNV, YYDKDF (reference sequence). Here the CDR3 DNA reads TGTGCCACCAGCAGTACCACCGGGACAGTTGGAAACACCATATATTTT. Translated, it gives CATSSTTGTVGNTIYF. The full variable domain, with the rest looked up from reference TRBV15 and TRBJ1-3, is DAMVIQNPRYQVTQFGKPVTLSCSQTLNHNVMYWYQQKSSQAPKLLFHYYDKDFNNEADTPDNFQSRRPNTSFCFLDIRSPGLGDTAMYLCATSSTTGTVGNTIYFGEGSWLTVV.

The V call is TRBV6-2 or TRBV6-3, the J call TRBJ1-5, with unresolved D. This CDR3 contains 16 residues. CDR1 and CDR2 (germline): MNHEY, SVGEGT. V lost 5 bases and J lost 0, with 14 bases in between. CDR3 sequence (DNA): TGTGCCAGCAGTCCCGGAGATTTATATAGCAATCAGCCCCAGCATTTT. Protein sequence: CASSPGDLYSNQPQHF.

The chain uses TRBV30 and TRBJ1-1, with TRBD1 as a possible D gene (5 bases). Germline V gives CDR1 GTSNPN, CDR2 SVGIG (reference sequence). The ends were cut back, 4 bases at V and 1 base at J, with 13 bases in the middle. This CDR3 is 14 amino acids long. The CDR3 here is CAWKREGANTEAFF. Written as DNA, the CDR3 is TGTGCCTGGAAAAGGGAAGGGGCGAACACTGAAGCTTTCTTT.

A single count supports this clone. The chain employs TRBV6-5 and TRBJ2-1, with D tentatively TRBD1 (5 bases). The CDR3 runs to 13 residues. Per the germline V gene, CDR1 is MNHEY and CDR2 is SVGAGI. V was pared by 7 bases and J by 3 bases, with 10 bases between. The CDR3 sequence is CASTSDSYNEQFF. Written as DNA, the CDR3 is TGTGCCAGCACCTCAGACAGCTACAATGAGCAGTTCTTC.

The chain has TRBV4-2 and TRBJ2-5; 8 bases match TRBD2. V lost 3 bases to trimming and J lost 2 bases; unmatched junction nucleotides: 5. The CDR3 spans 15 residues. From germline, CDR1 is LGHNA and CDR2 YNFKEQ. The CDR3 here is CASSQTGTRQETQYF. The CDR3 region has the DNA TGTGCCAGCAGCCAGACCGGGACTAGGCAAGAGACCCAGTACTTC.

This chain joins TRBV3-1 (or the pseudogene TRBV3-2) and TRBJ1-4, with 10 bases that match TRBD1. The CDR3 totals 14 residues. V shed 6 bases, J shed 6 bases, and the junction held 4 bases outside the gene matches. CDR1 is LGHDT, CDR2 YNNKEL, per germline (reference sequence). Here the CDR3 DNA reads TGTGCCAGCAGTGAGGGACAGGGGTATGAAAAACTGTTTTTT. This gives the protein CASSEGQGYEKLFF.

The chain employs TRBV27 and TRBJ2-3; 13 positions match TRBD2. Germline V gene data show CDR1 as MNHEY and CDR2 as SMNVEV (reference sequence). Trimming at V came to 7 bases and at J to 4 bases, leaving 11 bases not matched to a gene. This CDR3 comprises 17 residues. CDR3 residues: CASTTSGGAVTPDTQYF. The CDR3 DNA reads TGTGCCAGCACCACTAGCGGGGGGGCCGTTACTCCAGATACGCAGTATTTT.

V and J are TRBV6-4 and TRBJ2-3; TRBD2 is a possible D gene (6 bases). The CDR3 is 15 amino acids. V lost 0 bases and J 5 bases, leaving 12 bases between the germline ends. CDR1 and CDR2 from the germline V gene are MRHNA and SNTAGT. The DNA of the CDR3 is TGTGCCAGCAGTGACTCGGGAGCGGGCGTAGATACGCAGTATTTT. Protein product: CASSDSGAGVDTQYF.

V is TRBV5-4 and J is TRBJ1-2, with 8 bases identical to TRBD1. This CDR3 is 13 amino acids long. Germline V lookup: CDR1 SGHNT, CDR2 YYREEE (reference sequence). V dropped 5 bases and J dropped 4; count of bases not matched to a gene: 4. The CDR3, as DNA: TGTGCCAGCAGAACCACAGGGGGCTATGGCTACACCTTC. Amino acids: CASRTTGGYGYTF.

The chain carries TRBV19 and TRBJ2-2; weak D call: TRBD1 (5 bases). The length of the CDR3 is 14 residues. The germline CDR1 and CDR2 sequences are LNHDA and SQIVND (reference sequence). The V end lost 3 bases, the J end lost 6 bases, and 11 bases lay between the germline ends. The DNA for the CDR3 is TGTGCCAGTAGTATTGCGCAGGGCGCCGGGGAGCTGTTTTTT. Its translation is CASSIAQGAGELFF.